This section outlines one T cell receptor (beta chain) sequence together with its context. This sample is part of a study of blood T cell repertoires in COVID-19. Repertoires were generated with immunoSEQ multiplex PCR, while TCRdb's copy carries only in-frame clones and drops some. This table has 50,000 to 65,000 clones, 85% to 90% appearing once. This CDR3 has 17 amino acids. Trimming took 2 bases from V and 2 from J; bases not matched to a gene: 7. CDR1 and CDR2 (germline): ENHRY, SYGVKD. Material for sequencing was peripheral blood. This receptor was identified in a man between 60 and 70 years old with active COVID-19. The chain uses TRBV10-3 and TRBJ2-1; 9 bases fit TRBD2. The chain's CDR3 is CAISERLTSGPYNEQFF. CDR3 DNA sequence: TGTGCCATCAGTGAGCGGCTAACTAGCGGGCCCTACAATGAGCAGTTCTTC.